These 14 T cell receptor beta chains were sequenced from one sample in a study of identical twins (dated by TCRdb to 2016 to 2017). The method behind the library was 5' RACE. The reads were generated on an Illumina HiSeq 2000. The public reads were reanalyzed by TCRdb: fastp trimming at Q25, MiXCR alignment, in-frame beta chains only. Duplicate CDR3 protein sequences are folded into a single record with the most common DNA and genes. A total of roughly 1.6 million distinct CDR3 sequences appear in this sample, less than 35% of them only once. The ten largest clones capture less than 0.35% of the sample. Sequenced material: cord blood. All receptors derive from a newborn girl in good health.

The V gene is TRBV20-1, the J gene TRBJ2-2, with D perhaps matching TRBD1 (5 bases). The germline V and J ends were trimmed by 0 bases and 4 bases, with 18 bases remaining between them. Germline CDR1 and CDR2: DFQATT and SNEGSKA (reference sequence). This CDR3 contains 17 residues. CDR3 nucleotide sequence: TGCAGTGCTAGAGACTGGGGCGAGCATAGGGGCACCGGGGAGCTGTTTTTT. It is translated as CSARDWGEHRGTGELFF.

V gene TRBV3-1 combines with J gene TRBJ2-5; TRBD1 might be the D (6 bases). V gave up 0 bases and J gave up 11 bases, with 22 bases separating them. In germline, CDR1 is LGHDT, CDR2 YNNKEL (reference sequence). The CDR3 is made up of 16 amino acids. CDR3 amino acids: CASSQDPRQASGEQYF. CDR3 sequence (DNA): TGTGCCAGCAGCCAAGATCCGAGACAGGCCTCGGGTGAGCAGTACTTC.

This clonotype came up a few times. This chain uses TRBV20-1 with TRBJ2-5, with D perhaps matching TRBD2 (5 bases). The CDR3 covers 12 residues. V lost 2 bases, J lost 5 bases, and 9 bases lay in between. Per the germline V gene, CDR1 is DFQATT and CDR2 is SNEGSKA (reference sequence). The CDR3 region is CSARKPGETQYF. As DNA, the CDR3 is TGCAGTGCTAGAAAACCGGGGGAGACCCAGTACTTC.

This clonotype was recorded a few times. The rearrangement joins TRBV20-1 to TRBJ2-3, with 7 bases lining up with TRBD2. V gave up 3 bases and J gave up 1 base; unmatched junction bases: 7. CDR3 length: 15 amino acids. Germline CDR1 is DFQATT and CDR2 is SNEGSKA (reference sequence). The chain's CDR3 is CSASSRRERTDTQYF. For the CDR3, the DNA is TGCAGTGCTAGTTCCCGGCGGGAGCGCACAGATACGCAGTATTTT.

As to this clonotype: This may stem from a read error, because a much larger clone lies one nucleotide away. The chain links TRBV4-2 to TRBJ2-1, with 10 bases lining up with TRBD2. Germline CDR1 reads LGHNA; CDR2 reads YNFKEQ. CDR3 length: 16 residues. V lost 3 bases and J lost 5; bases outside the gene matches: 7. DNA for the CDR3: TGTGCCAGCAGCCAGGCTAGCGGGAGAAGGCACAATGAGCAGTTCTTC. It encodes CASSQASGRRHNEQFF.

This clonotype was seen only a few times. The CDR3 loop is CASRRAPNTEAFF. For the CDR3, the DNA is TGTGCCAGCAGGCGGGCGCCGAACACTGAAGCTTTCTTT. The rearrangement joins TRBV6-1 to TRBJ1-1; unclear D gene. The germline V gene encodes CDR1 MNHNS and CDR2 SASEGT. V was shortened by 6 bases and J by 1 base, with 9 bases between the two germline ends. The CDR3 totals 13 residues.

The rearrangement uses TRBV20-1 and TRBJ1-4; D is unclear. The CDR3 is 12 amino acids. V gave up 3 bases and J gave up 2 bases, with 4 bases separating them. The germline V gene has CDR1 DFQATT and CDR2 SNEGSKA (reference sequence). The CDR3 DNA is TGCAGTGCTAGGTTCACTAATGAAAAACTGTTTTTT. It encodes CSARFTNEKLFF.

The chain links TRBV20-1 to TRBJ1-6; 9 positions match TRBD1. Trimming at V came to 6 bases and at J to 5 bases, leaving 5 bases not matched to a gene. CDR3 length: 14 residues. Germline V lookup: CDR1 DFQATT, CDR2 SNEGSKA (reference sequence). The CDR3: CSAPTGGNNSPLHF. Written as DNA, the CDR3 is TGCAGTGCGCCGACAGGGGGAAATAATTCACCCCTCCACTTT.

The gene calls are TRBV28 and TRBJ2-7; no clear D. V was trimmed by 4 bases and J by 3 bases, leaving 13 bases between them. Germline CDR1 is MDHEN and CDR2 is SYDVKM. CDR3 length: 14 amino acids. The CDR3 DNA reads as TGTGCCAGCAGTTCCCCCCGGACGCACTACGAGCAGTACTTC. As protein: CASSSPRTHYEQYF.

The chain couples TRBV28 to TRBJ1-4, with D perhaps TRBD1 (6 bases). The CDR3 loop spans 15 amino acids. Trimming pared 7 bases from V and 3 bases from J, leaving 15 bases between. CDR1 and CDR2 (germline): MDHEN, SYDVKM. The CDR3 bases are TGTGCCAGCACCCTCACGGACAGAGCTAATGAAAAACTGTTTTTT. Protein product: CASTLTDRANEKLFF.

The rearrangement uses TRBV4-1 and TRBJ2-7; 10 bases are shared with TRBD2. The germline V gene encodes CDR1 MGHRA and CDR2 YSYEKL. V was clipped by 3 bases and J by 0 bases; unmatched bases: 8. This CDR3 is built from 17 residues. Written as DNA, the CDR3 is TGCGCCAGCAGCCATTTCGCCGGGACTAGCGACTCCTACGAGCAGTACTTC. Protein: CASSHFAGTSDSYEQYF.

The rearrangement joins TRBV28 to TRBJ2-7, with D maybe TRBD2 (6 bases). This CDR3 comprises 13 residues. V gave up 6 bases and J gave up 3 bases, with 12 bases separating them. CDR1 MDHEN and CDR2 SYDVKM come from the germline V gene. CDR3 residues: CASRKRADYEQYF. CDR3 nucleotide sequence: TGTGCCAGCAGGAAGCGGGCAGACTACGAGCAGTACTTC.

The rearrangement uses TRBV18 and TRBJ2-1; perhaps TRBD1 as D (6 bases). Germline V lookup: CDR1 KGHSH, CDR2 LQKENI. V dropped 1 base and J dropped 8 bases, with 15 bases sitting between them. This CDR3 has 15 residues. CDR3 region: CASSPLAGAFHEQFF. The DNA of the CDR3 is TGTGCCAGCTCACCACTCGCAGGGGCGTTCCATGAGCAGTTCTTC.

In this sample, this clonotype turned up many times. The CDR3 spells CASSLSSGYGYTF. CDR3 nucleotide sequence: TGTGCCAGCAGTTTATCGTCAGGCTATGGCTACACCTTC. The chain combines TRBV27 with TRBJ1-2; D is undetermined. The CDR3 covers 13 residues. Per the germline V gene, CDR1 is MNHEY and CDR2 is SMNVEV (reference sequence). Trimming took 0 bases from V and 4 from J, leaving 6 bases between them.